This TCR beta chain was captured by sequencing in a study of tumor-infiltrating lymphocytes in localized non-small cell lung cancer. Sequenced by immunoSEQ multiplex PCR; TCRdb stores in-frame clones only, minus some. The table shows roughly 13,000 clones, with around 76% occurring only once. Worth noting for this clone: Its antigen is unidentified.

Germline-derived CDR1 and CDR2 are SGHVS and FQNEAQ. Trimming took 2 bases from V and 5 from J, leaving 15 bases between them. This CDR3 contains 16 residues. Study results and caveats: Each assay used a separate piece of the same tissue. Higher tumor T cell infiltration than in uninvolved lung was supported by TCRbeta sequencing.

This clonotype was sampled from a human donor with non-small cell lung cancer. The sequenced sample consisted of uninvolved lung tissue not adjacent to the tumor. The chain uses TRBV7-8 and TRBJ2-2; perhaps TRBD2 as D (6 bases). The CDR3 DNA follows: TGTGCCAGCAGCTTAACGTGGGCGGGATGGACCGGGGAGCTGTTTTTT. This sequence encodes CASSLTWAGWTGELFF.